This T cell receptor (beta chain) came from a study of cytomegalovirus exposure and HLA in healthy donors. Germline V gives CDR1 SGHTA, CDR2 FQGNSA. The CDR3 extends over 19 amino acids. Losses at the gene ends were 4 bases for V and 0 bases for J; bases not matched to a gene: 8. 60 Vbeta and 13 Jbeta primers were used in PCR. Assay: immunoSEQ multiplex PCR; the TCRdb copy retains only in-frame clones and omits some. The table shows over 120,000 clones, with 80% occurring only once. Material for sequencing was PBMCs. This clonotype was sampled from a woman aged 25 to 39 in good health and CMV-seronegative. The chain employs TRBV7-2 and TRBJ2-3; TRBD2 agrees at 15 bases. This CDR3 is CASSSGLAGGPPSTDTQYF. In DNA, the CDR3 is TGTGCCAGCAGCTCAGGACTAGCGGGAGGGCCTCCTAGCACAGATACGCAGTATTTT.